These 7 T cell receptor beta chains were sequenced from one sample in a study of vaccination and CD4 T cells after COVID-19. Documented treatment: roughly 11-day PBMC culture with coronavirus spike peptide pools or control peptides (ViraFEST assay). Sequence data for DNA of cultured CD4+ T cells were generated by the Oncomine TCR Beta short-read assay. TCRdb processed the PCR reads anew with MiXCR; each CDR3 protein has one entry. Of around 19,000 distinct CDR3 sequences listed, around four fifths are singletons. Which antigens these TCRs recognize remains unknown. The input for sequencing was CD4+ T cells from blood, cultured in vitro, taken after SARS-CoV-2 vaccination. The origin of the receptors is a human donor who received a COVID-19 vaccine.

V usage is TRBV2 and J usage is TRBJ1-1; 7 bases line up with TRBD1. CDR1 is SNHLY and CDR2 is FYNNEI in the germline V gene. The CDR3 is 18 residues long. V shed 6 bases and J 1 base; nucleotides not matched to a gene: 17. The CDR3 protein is CASRYRTGESDWNTEAFF. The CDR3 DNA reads TGTGCCAGCAGGTATCGGACAGGAGAATCTGACTGGAACACTGAAGCTTTCTTT.

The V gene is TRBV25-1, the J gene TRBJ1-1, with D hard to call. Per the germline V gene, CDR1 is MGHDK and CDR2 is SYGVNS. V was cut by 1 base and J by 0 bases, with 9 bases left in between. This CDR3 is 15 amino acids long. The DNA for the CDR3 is TGTGCCAGCAGTGAATCACGGGGAGTGAACACTGAAGCTTTCTTT. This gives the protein CASSESRGVNTEAFF.

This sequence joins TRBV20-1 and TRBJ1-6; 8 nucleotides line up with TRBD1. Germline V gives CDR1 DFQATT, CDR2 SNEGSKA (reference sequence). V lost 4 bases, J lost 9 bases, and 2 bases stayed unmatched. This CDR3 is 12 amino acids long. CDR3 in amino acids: CSAKQGGSPLHF. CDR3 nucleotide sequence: TGCAGTGCTAAACAGGGGGGTTCACCCCTCCACTTT.

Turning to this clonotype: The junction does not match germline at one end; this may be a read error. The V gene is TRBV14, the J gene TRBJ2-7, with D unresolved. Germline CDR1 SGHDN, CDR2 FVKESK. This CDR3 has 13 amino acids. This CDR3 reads CASTQFLTGEQYF. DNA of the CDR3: TGTGCCAGCACCCAATTTCTGACGGGCGAGCAGTACTTC.

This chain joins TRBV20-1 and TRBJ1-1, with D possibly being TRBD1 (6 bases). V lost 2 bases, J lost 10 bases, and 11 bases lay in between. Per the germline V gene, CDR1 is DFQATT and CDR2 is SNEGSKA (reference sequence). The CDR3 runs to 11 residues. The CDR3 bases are TGCAGTGCTAGATCTATCAGGGGAGCTTTCTTT. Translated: CSARSIRGAFF.

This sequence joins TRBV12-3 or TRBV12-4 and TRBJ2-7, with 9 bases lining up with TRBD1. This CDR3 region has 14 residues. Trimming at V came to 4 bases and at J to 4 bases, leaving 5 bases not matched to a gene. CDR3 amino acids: CASSSTGGWYEQYF. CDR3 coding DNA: TGTGCCAGCAGTTCCACAGGGGGCTGGTACGAGCAGTACTTC.

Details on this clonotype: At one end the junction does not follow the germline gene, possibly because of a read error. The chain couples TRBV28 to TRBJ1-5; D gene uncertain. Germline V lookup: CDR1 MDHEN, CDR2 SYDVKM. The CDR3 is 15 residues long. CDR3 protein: CASSLASQSNQPQHF. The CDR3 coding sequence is TGTGCCAGTAGTTTAGCCAGCCAAAGCAATCAGCCCCAGCATTTT.